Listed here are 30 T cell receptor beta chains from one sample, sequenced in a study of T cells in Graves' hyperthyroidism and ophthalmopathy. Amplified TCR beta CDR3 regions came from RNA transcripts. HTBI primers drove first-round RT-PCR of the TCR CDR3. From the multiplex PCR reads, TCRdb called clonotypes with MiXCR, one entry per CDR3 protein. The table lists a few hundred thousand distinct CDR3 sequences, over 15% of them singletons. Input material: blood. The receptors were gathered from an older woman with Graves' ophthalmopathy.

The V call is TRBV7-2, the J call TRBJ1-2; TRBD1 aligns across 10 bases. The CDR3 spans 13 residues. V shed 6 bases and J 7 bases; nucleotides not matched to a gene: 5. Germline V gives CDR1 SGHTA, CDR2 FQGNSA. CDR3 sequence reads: CASSTRTGGGYTF. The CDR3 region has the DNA TGTGCCAGCAGTACAAGGACAGGGGGTGGCTACACCTTC. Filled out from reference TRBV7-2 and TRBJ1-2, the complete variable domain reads GAGVSQSPSNKVTEKGKDVELRCDPISGHTALYWYRQSLGQGLEFLIYFQGNSAPDKSGLPSDRFSAERTGGSVSTLTIQRTQQEDSAVYLCASSTRTGGGYTFGSGTRLTVV.

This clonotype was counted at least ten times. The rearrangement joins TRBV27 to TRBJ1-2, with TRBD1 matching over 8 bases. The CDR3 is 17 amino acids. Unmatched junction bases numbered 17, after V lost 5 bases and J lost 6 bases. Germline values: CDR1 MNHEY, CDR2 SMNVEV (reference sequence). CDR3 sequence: CASSLGARQGFGDGYTF. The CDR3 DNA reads TGTGCCAGCAGTCTCGGGGCCCGACAGGGGTTCGGGGATGGCTACACCTTC.

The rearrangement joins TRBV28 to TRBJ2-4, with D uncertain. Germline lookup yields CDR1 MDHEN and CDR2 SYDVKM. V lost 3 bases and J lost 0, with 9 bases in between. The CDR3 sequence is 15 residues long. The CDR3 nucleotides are TGTGCCAGCAGTTTGGCAGGTTCAGCCAAAAACATTCAGTACTTC. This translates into CASSLAGSAKNIQYF. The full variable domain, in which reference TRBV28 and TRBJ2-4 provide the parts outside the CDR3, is DVKVTQSSRYLVKRTGEKVFLECVQDMDHENMFWYRQDPGLGLRLIYFSYDVKMKEKGDIPEGYSVSREKKERFSLILESASTNQTSMYLCASSLAGSAKNIQYFGAGTRLSVL.

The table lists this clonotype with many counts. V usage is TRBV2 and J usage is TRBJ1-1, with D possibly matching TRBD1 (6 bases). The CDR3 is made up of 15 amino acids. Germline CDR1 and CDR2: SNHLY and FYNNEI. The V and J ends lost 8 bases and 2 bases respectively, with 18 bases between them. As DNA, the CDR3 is TGTGCCAGCCGGGTACAGGGCGTTTTAAACACTGAAGCTTTCTTT. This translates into CASRVQGVLNTEAFF.

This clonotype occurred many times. CDR3 residues: CSASKGLRETQYF. The CDR3 nucleotides read TGCAGTGCTAGCAAGGGTCTTCGGGAGACCCAGTACTTC. This chain links TRBV20-1 with TRBJ2-5, with unresolved D. V was shortened by 3 bases and J by 5 bases, with 13 bases between the two germline ends. The CDR3 is 13 amino acids. In germline, CDR1 is DFQATT, CDR2 SNEGSKA (reference sequence).

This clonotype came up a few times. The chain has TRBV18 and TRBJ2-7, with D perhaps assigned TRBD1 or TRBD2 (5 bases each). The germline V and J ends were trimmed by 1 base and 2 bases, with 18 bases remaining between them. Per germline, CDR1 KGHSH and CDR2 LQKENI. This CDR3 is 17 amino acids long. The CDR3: CASSPLPYGLGAYEQYF. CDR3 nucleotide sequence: TGTGCCAGCTCACCACTTCCTTACGGATTGGGGGCCTACGAGCAGTACTTC.

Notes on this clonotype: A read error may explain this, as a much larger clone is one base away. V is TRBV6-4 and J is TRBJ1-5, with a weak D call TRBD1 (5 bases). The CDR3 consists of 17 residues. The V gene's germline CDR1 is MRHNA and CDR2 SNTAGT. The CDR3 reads CASSEWGRMGSSQPQHF. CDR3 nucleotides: TGTGCCAGCAGTGAATGGGGGAGGATGGGGAGCAGTCAGCCCCAGCATTTT.

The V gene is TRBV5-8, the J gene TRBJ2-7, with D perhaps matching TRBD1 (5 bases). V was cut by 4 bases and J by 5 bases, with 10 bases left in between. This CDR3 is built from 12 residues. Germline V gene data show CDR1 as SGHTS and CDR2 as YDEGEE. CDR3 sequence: CASSNGHDEQYF. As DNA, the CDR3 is TGTGCCAGCAGCAACGGACACGACGAGCAGTACTTC.

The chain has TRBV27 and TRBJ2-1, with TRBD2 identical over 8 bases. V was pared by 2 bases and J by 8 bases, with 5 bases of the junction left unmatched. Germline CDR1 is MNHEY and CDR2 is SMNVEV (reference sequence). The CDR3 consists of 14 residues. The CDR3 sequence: CASSLVAGMDEQFF. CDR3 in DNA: TGTGCCAGCAGTTTAGTAGCGGGAATGGATGAGCAGTTCTTC.

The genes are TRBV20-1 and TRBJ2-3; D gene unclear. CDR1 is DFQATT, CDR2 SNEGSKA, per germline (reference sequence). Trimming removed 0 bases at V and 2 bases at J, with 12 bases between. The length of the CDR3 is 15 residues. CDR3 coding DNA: TGCAGTGCTAGAGATCGAAAGGGCCCCACAGATACGCAGTATTTT. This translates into CSARDRKGPTDTQYF.

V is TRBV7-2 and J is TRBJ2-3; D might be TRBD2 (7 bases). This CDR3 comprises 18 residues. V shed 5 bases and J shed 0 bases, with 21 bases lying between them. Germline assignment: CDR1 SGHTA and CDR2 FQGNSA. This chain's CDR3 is CASSPVGGGRLSTDTQYF. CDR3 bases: TGTGCCAGCAGCCCGGTAGGGGGGGGGCGATTGAGCACAGATACGCAGTATTTT.

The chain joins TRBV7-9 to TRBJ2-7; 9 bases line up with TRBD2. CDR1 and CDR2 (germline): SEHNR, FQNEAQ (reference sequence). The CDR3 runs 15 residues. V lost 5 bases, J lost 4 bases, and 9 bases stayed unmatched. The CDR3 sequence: CASSLVGSGGYEQYF. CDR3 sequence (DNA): TGTGCCAGCAGCCTCGTGGGTAGCGGGGGTTACGAGCAGTACTTC.

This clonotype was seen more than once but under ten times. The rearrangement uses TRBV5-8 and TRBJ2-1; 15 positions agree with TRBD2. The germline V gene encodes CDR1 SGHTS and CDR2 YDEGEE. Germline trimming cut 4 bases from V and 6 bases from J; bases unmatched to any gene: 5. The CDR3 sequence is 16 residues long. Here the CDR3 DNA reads TGTGCCAGCAGCGCACGGACTAGCGGGGGGGGCAATGAGCAGTTCTTC. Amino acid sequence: CASSARTSGGGNEQFF.

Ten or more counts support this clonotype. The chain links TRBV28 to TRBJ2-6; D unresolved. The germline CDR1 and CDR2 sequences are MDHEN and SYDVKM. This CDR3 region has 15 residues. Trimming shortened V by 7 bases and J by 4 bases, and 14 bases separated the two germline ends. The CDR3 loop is CASTSLKGGANVLTF. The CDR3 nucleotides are TGTGCCAGCACTTCCCTAAAAGGAGGGGCCAACGTCCTGACTTTC.

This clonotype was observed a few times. CDR3 in amino acids: CASIRDSIPGTQYF. CDR3 DNA sequence: TGTGCCAGCATCCGAGACTCCATACCGGGGACCCAGTACTTC. This sequence joins TRBV6-1 and TRBJ2-5, with no clear D. The CDR3 runs 14 residues. CDR1 and CDR2 from the germline V gene are MNHNS and SASEGT. The germline V and J ends were trimmed by 7 bases and 7 bases, with 19 bases remaining between them.

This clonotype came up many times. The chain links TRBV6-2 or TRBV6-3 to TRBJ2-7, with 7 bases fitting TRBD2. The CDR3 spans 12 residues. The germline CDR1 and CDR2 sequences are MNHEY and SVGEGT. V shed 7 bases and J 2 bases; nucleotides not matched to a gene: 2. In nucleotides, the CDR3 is TGTGCCAGCAAGCGGGGAACCTACGAGCAGTACTTC. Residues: CASKRGTYEQYF.

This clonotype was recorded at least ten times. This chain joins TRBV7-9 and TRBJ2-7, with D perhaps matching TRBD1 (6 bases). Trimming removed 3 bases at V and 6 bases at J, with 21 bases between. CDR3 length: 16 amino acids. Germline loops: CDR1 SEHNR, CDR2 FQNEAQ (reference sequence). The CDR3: CASSFFSGTPLPEQYF. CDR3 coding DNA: TGTGCCAGCAGCTTCTTCTCCGGGACACCTCTCCCCGAGCAGTACTTC.

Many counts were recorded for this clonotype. For the CDR3, the DNA is TGCGCCAGCAGCTTTGAGGGGACTGAAGCTTTCTTT. It codes for CASSFEGTEAFF. The chain combines TRBV5-1 with TRBJ1-1; D is possibly TRBD1 (5 bases). From germline, CDR1 is SGHRS and CDR2 YFSETQ. V was pared by 2 bases and J by 5 bases, with 7 bases between. The CDR3 is 12 residues long.

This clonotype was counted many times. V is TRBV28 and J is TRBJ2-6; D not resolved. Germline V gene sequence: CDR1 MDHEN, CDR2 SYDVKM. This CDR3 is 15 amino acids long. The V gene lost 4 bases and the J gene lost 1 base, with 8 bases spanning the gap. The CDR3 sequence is CASSWGYSGANVLTF. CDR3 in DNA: TGTGCCAGCAGTTGGGGATATTCTGGGGCCAACGTCCTGACTTTC.

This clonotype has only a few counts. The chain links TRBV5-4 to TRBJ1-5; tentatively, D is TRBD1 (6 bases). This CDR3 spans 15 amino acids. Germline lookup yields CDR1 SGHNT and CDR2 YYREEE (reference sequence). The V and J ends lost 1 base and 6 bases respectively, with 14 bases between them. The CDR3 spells CASSLWGAPRQPQHF. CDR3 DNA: TGTGCCAGCAGCTTGTGGGGGGCCCCGCGTCAGCCCCAGCATTTT.

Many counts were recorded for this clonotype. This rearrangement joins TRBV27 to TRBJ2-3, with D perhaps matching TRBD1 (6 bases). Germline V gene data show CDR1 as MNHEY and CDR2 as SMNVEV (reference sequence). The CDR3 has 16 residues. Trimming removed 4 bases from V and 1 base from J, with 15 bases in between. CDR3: CASSSPRGAGTDTQYF. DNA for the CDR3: TGTGCCAGCAGTTCACCCAGGGGCGCGGGCACAGATACGCAGTATTTT.

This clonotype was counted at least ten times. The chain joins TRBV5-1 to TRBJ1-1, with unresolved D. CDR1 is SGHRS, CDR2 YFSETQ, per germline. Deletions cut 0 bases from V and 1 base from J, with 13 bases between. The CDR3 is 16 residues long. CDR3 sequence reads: CASSLVPNQANTEAFF. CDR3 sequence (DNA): TGCGCCAGCAGCTTGGTACCCAATCAAGCGAACACTGAAGCTTTCTTT.

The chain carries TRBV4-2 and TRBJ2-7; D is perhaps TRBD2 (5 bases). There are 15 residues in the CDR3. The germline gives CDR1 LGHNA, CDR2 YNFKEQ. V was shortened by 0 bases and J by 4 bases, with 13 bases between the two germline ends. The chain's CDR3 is CASSQDPGGGYEQYF. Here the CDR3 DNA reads TGTGCCAGCAGCCAAGACCCCGGAGGAGGATACGAGCAGTACTTC.

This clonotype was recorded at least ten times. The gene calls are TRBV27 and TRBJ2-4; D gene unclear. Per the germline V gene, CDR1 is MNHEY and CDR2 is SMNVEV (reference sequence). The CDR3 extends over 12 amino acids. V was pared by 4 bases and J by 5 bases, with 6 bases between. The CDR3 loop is CASSSWENIQYF. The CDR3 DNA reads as TGTGCCAGCAGTTCGTGGGAAAACATTCAGTACTTC.

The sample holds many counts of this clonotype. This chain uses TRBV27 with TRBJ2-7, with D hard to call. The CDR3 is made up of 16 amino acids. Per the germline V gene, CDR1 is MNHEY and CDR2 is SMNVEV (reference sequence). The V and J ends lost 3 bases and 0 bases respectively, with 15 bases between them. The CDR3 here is CASSFVPGTNSYEQYF. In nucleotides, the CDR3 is TGTGCCAGCAGTTTTGTCCCAGGCACGAACTCCTACGAGCAGTACTTC.

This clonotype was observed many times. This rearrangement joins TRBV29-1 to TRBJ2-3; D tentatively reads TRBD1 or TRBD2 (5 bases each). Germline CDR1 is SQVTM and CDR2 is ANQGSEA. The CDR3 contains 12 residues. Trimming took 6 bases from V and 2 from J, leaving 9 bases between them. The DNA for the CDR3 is TGCAGCGTGGGGACGTCCACAGATACGCAGTATTTT. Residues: CSVGTSTDTQYF.

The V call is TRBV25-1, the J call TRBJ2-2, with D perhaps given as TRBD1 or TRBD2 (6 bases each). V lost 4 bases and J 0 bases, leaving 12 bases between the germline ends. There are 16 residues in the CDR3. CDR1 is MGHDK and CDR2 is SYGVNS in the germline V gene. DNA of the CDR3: TGTGCCAGCAGTGGCGCGAGGGGGGCGAACACCGGGGAGCTGTTTTTT. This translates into CASSGARGANTGELFF.

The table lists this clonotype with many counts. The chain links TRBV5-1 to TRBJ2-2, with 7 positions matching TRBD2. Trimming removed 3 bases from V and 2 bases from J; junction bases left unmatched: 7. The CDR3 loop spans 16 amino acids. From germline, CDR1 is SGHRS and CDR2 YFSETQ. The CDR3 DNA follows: TGCGCCAGCAGCTCCAACACGGGACTAAACACCGGGGAGCTGTTTTTT. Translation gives CASSSNTGLNTGELFF.

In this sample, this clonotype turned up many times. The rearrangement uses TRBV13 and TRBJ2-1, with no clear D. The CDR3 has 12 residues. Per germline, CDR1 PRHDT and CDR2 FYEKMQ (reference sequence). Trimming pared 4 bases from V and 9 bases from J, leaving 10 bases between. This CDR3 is CASSSFRAEQFF. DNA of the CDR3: TGTGCCAGCAGCTCCTTTCGGGCTGAGCAGTTCTTC.

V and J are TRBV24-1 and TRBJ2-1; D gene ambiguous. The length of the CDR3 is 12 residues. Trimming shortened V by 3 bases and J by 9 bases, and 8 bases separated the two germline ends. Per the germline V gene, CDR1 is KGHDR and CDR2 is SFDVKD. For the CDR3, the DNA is TGTGCCACCAGTGATCTCAGACGTGAGCAGTTCTTC. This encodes CATSDLRREQFF.